Presented here are 9 T cell receptor beta chains from one specimen sequenced in a study of preoperative IRX-2 immunotherapy in early breast cancer. Treatment in this sample: preoperative locoregional IRX-2 cytokine immunotherapy. The table came from immunoSEQ multiplex PCR; TCRdb's copy has only in-frame clones and leaves some out. The sample shows about 7,700 clones, over 75% of them seen only once. The sample in question was tumor tissue, obtained after IRX-2 immunotherapy. The origin of the receptors is a human donor with breast cancer.

V is TRBV6-8 and J is TRBJ2-3, with D possibly TRBD2 on 7 matching bases. The CDR3 has 13 residues. The germline V gene encodes CDR1 MNHGY and CDR2 SAAAGT. Trimming took off 5 bases at V and 10 bases at J, with 16 bases between the two ends. CDR3 DNA: TGTGCCAGCAGTGACGGGGGGCTTAGCTCGCAGTATTTT. Protein product: CASSDGGLSSQYF.

The chain employs TRBV11-3 and TRBJ2-5; TRBD2 aligns across 12 bases. The V segment lost 5 bases and the J segment 11 bases; nucleotides outside the gene matches: 12. The CDR3 totals 15 residues. The germline gives CDR1 SGHNT, CDR2 YENEEA. CDR3 amino acids: CASSPDGLAGPGQYF. For the CDR3, the DNA is TGTGCCAGCAGCCCGGATGGACTAGCGGGGCCGGGTCAGTACTTC.

V is TRBV28 and J is TRBJ1-4, with no clear D. Germline-derived CDR1 and CDR2 are MDHEN and SYDVKM. V lost 4 bases to trimming and J lost 8 bases, with 14 bases between them. The CDR3 consists of 14 residues. CDR3 sequence reads: CASSSAGGREKLFF. The CDR3 DNA is TGTGCCAGCAGTTCCGCGGGAGGAAGAGAAAAACTGTTTTTT.

J is TRBJ1-4 and V is TRBV28; D unresolved. V gave up 7 bases and J gave up 8 bases, with 14 bases separating them. The germline V gene encodes CDR1 MDHEN and CDR2 SYDVKM. The CDR3 contains 13 residues. The CDR3 DNA reads TGTGCCAGCAAGCCGGGCGGAGGGGAAAAACTGTTTTTT. Its translation: CASKPGGGEKLFF. The full variable domain, rest sourced from reference TRBV28 and TRBJ1-4, is DVKVTQSSRYLVKRTGEKVFLECVQDMDHENMFWYRQDPGLGLRLIYFSYDVKMKEKGDIPEGYSVSREKKERFSLILESASTNQTSMYLCASKPGGGEKLFFGSGTQLSVL.

This chain joins TRBV6-8 and TRBJ2-3, with D perhaps matching TRBD2 (5 bases). Between the trimmed V and J ends, which lost 2 bases and 4 bases, there was a span of 16 bases. The CDR3 is 16 residues long. The V gene's germline CDR1 is MNHGY and CDR2 SAAAGT. The CDR3 nucleotides are TGTGCCAGCAGTTACAGGTGGAGGACCCACGCAGATACGCAGTATTTT. It yields the protein CASSYRWRTHADTQYF.

This clone was seen more than once but under ten times. The rearrangement links TRBV6-8 to TRBJ2-3; 8 bases match TRBD1. CDR1 MNHGY and CDR2 SAAAGT come from the germline V gene. V shed 7 bases, J shed 4 bases, and the junction held 7 bases outside the gene matches. CDR3 length: 14 amino acids. The CDR3 DNA reads as TGTGCCAGCAAGCGACAGGGGATGTCAGATACGCAGTATTTT. Protein: CASKRQGMSDTQYF.

V usage is TRBV7-1 and J usage is TRBJ2-1; D not certain. TRBV7-1 is flagged as an ORF with uncertain function. This CDR3 region has 14 residues. The V and J ends lost 5 bases and 5 bases respectively, with 13 bases between them. The CDR3 is CASSAITVDNEQFF. CDR3 DNA: TGTGCCAGCAGCGCTATTACGGTAGACAATGAGCAGTTCTTC.

The rearrangement links TRBV29-1 to TRBJ2-5; TRBD1 matches at 8 bases. Trimming removed 7 bases from V and 5 bases from J; junction bases left unmatched: 9. The germline V gene encodes CDR1 SQVTM and CDR2 ANQGSEA. The CDR3 totals 13 residues. DNA of the CDR3: TGCAGCGCTTTCGCAGGGGGCTGGGAGACCCAGTACTTC. Translating it yields CSAFAGGWETQYF.

The CDR3 is CASSPTSKGETQYF. The CDR3 coding sequence is TGTGCCAGCAGCCCTACTAGCAAAGGGGAGACCCAGTACTTC. V usage is TRBV6-8 and J usage is TRBJ2-5; a weak D match, TRBD2 (6 bases). Trimming removed 6 bases from V and 5 bases from J, with 16 bases in between. The CDR3 covers 14 residues. Germline V lookup: CDR1 MNHGY, CDR2 SAAAGT.